The 2 T cell receptor beta chains reported below all come from one sample, sequenced in a study of response to subunit inactivated influenza vaccine. A single record per CDR3 protein comes from TCRdb applying MiXCR to the RT-PCR reads. The profile shows approximately 290,000 distinct CDR3 sequences, approximately 21% of them singletons. Here the sequenced sample was PBMCs from blood, taken less than 22 months after vaccination. The receptors originated from a man aged 50 to 75 who received an inactivated influenza vaccine.

This clonotype was recorded a few times. This chain joins TRBV20-1 and TRBJ1-5; weak D call: TRBD1 (5 bases). CDR3 length: 14 amino acids. Germline CDR1 is DFQATT and CDR2 is SNEGSKA (reference sequence). Trimming stripped 6 bases from V and 4 bases from J, with 16 bases between. CDR3 sequence: CSATGTPANQPQHF. As DNA, the CDR3 is TGCAGTGCCACCGGGACTCCAGCAAATCAGCCCCAGCATTTT.

This clonotype was detected ten times or more. This sequence joins TRBV4-3 and TRBJ2-4; D ambiguous. Germline-derived CDR1 and CDR2 are LGHNA and YSLEER. Between the trimmed V and J ends, which lost 6 bases and 12 bases, there was a span of 12 bases. The CDR3 runs to 11 residues. This CDR3 is CASRQEYPQYF. CDR3 DNA sequence: TGCGCCAGCAGGCAGGAGTACCCTCAGTACTTC.